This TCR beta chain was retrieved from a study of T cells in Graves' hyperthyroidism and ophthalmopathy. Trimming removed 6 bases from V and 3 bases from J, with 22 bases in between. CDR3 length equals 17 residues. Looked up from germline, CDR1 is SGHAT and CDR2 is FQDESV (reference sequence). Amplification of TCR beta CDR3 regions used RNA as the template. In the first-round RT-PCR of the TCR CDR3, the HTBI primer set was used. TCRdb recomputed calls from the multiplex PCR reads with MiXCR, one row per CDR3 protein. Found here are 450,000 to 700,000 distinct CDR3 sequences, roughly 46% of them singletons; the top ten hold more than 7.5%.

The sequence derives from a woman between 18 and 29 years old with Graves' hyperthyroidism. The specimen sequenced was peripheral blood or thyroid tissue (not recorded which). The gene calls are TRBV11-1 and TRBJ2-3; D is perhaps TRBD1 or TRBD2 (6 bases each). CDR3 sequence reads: CASRKGGIHTSTDTQYF. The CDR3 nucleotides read TGTGCCAGCAGAAAGGGGGGTATACACACTTCGACAGATACGCAGTATTTT.